These T cell receptor beta chains were read from a single sample in a study of regulatory T cells in long-lasting Graves disease. TCRdb independently ran MiXCR on the multiplex PCR reads; one entry per CDR3 protein. This sample has approximately 290,000 distinct CDR3 sequences, with roughly 21% found just once. The source was peripheral blood mononuclear cells (PBMCs), collected when the disease was refractory, from a patient treated with antithyroid drugs. Source of these receptors: a female donor with Graves disease. Both conserved end residues are part of each CDR3. Size is stated for part of the rows, as once, few or many counts, or as a class when the clone is expanded.

J | size | V | CDR3
TRBJ2-7 | many | TRBV6-5 | CASSYTGGSYEQYF
TRBJ1-4 | many | TRBV18 | CASSLGQGVEKLFF
TRBJ2-5 | - | TRBV28 | CASSTRGTLSQYF
TRBJ2-4 | - | TRBV5-6 | CASSLGVGPRDIQYF
TRBJ2-7 | many | TRBV29-1 | CSGRLAGSYEQYF
TRBJ2-3 | - | TRBV5-5 | CASRAGRFGDTQYF
TRBJ1-2 | few | TRBV20-1 | CSARAGTGGYRGYGYTF
TRBJ2-5 | many | TRBV12-3/TRBV12-4 | CASSPGQGIETQYF
TRBJ2-7 | - | TRBV5-1 | CASSLGTRAYEQYF
TRBJ2-7 | many | TRBV12-3/TRBV12-4 | CASSTQLAGGTEQYF
TRBJ1-1 | many | TRBV3-1 | CASSQDWRGDEAFF
TRBJ1-2 | many | TRBV28 | CASSYDLETSAYGYTF
TRBJ2-7 | - | TRBV10-3 | CATLGGKAYEQYF
TRBJ2-7 | many | TRBV27 | CASSAATYPGGQYF
TRBJ2-4 | many | TRBV5-6 | CASSKFTGTKNIQYF
TRBJ1-1 | - | TRBV7-8 | CASTSQGGETEAFF
TRBJ2-5 | - | TRBV15 | CATSRAGIQETQYF
TRBJ2-3 | - | TRBV10-3 | CAISELWAGSTDTQYF
TRBJ2-2 | few | TRBV11-2 | CASSLGSRPRFTGELFF
TRBJ1-2 | - | TRBV28 | CASSPGGTRGYTF
TRBJ2-2 | many | TRBV28 | CASMFRDRGVGELFF
TRBJ2-7 | many | TRBV18 | CASSDKGGYEQYF
TRBJ1-1 | few | TRBV11-2 | CASSSPVTETNTEAFF
TRBJ2-7 | many | TRBV28 | CASSSSAGGRSYEQYF
TRBJ1-1 | few | TRBV20-1 | CSTDPDRGVTEAFF
TRBJ2-2 | - | TRBV3-1 | CASSSGTGGRELFF